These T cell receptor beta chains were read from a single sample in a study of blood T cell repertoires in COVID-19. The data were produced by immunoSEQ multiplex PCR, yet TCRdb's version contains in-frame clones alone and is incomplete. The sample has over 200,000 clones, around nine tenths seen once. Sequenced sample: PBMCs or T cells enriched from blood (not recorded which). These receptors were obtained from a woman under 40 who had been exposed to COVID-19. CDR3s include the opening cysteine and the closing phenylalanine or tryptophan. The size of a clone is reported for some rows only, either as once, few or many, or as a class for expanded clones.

CDR3aa: CASSETLGTNYNGYTF
j_gene: TRBJ1-2
abundance: NA
v_gene: TRBV25-1

CDR3aa: CASSPQQNNEKLFF
j_gene: TRBJ1-4
abundance: NA
v_gene: TRBV11-2

CDR3aa: CASSLYGSIDEQYF
j_gene: TRBJ2-7
abundance: NA
v_gene: TRBV11-2

CDR3aa: CASSLVPLLAGTNTGELFF
j_gene: TRBJ2-2
abundance: NA
v_gene: TRBV11-3

CDR3aa: CASSRAGTGGTGELFF
j_gene: TRBJ2-2
abundance: NA
v_gene: TRBV27

CDR3aa: CASSLTRDPYNEQFF
j_gene: TRBJ2-1
abundance: NA
v_gene: TRBV5-4

CDR3aa: CASGAGGLGDTQYF
j_gene: TRBJ2-3
abundance: NA
v_gene: TRBV2

CDR3aa: CASSGEQGINQPQHF
j_gene: TRBJ1-5
abundance: NA
v_gene: TRBV18

CDR3aa: CASSPGQSFYEQYF
j_gene: TRBJ2-7
abundance: NA
v_gene: TRBV19

CDR3aa: CASSQGRVRNMNTGELFF
j_gene: TRBJ2-2
abundance: NA
v_gene: TRBV4-2

CDR3aa: CASSPTGDPYSNQPQHF
j_gene: TRBJ1-5
abundance: NA
v_gene: TRBV4-1

CDR3aa: CASSPRTVNEKLFF
j_gene: TRBJ1-4
abundance: NA
v_gene: TRBV2

CDR3aa: CATSRESDWSSGANVLTF
j_gene: TRBJ2-6
abundance: NA
v_gene: TRBV15

CDR3aa: CASSQGSGGNTIYF
j_gene: TRBJ1-3
abundance: few
v_gene: TRBV4-1

CDR3aa: CASSVAGAGGPYEQYF
j_gene: TRBJ2-7
abundance: NA
v_gene: TRBV9